The source of this T cell receptor beta chain is a study of blood T cell repertoires in COVID-19. Study overall: The study drew acute and convalescent COVID-19 samples from the United States, Italy and Spain.

V was pared by 5 bases and J by 6 bases, with 17 bases between. This CDR3 is built from 14 residues. Germline CDR1 reads SGHVS; CDR2 reads FQNEAQ. Data came from immunoSEQ multiplex PCR; TCRdb stores just in-frame clones and leaves some out. The profile shows 350,000 to 500,000 clones, roughly 90% of them singletons. This clone was observed a handful of times. The chain carries TRBV7-8 and TRBJ2-7; perhaps TRBD1 as D (6 bases). The TCR sequence derives from a woman under 30 who had been exposed to COVID-19. Sequencing was performed on PBMCs or T cells enriched from blood (not recorded which). The CDR3 sequence is CASSLRTAQGEQYF. DNA for the CDR3: TGTGCCAGCAGCCTGCGGACCGCACAGGGCGAGCAGTACTTC.